This T cell receptor beta chain was obtained from a study of shared clonotypes between healthy human individuals (dated by TCRdb to the early 2020s). Turning to the overall study: The cohort comprised a couple of women and three men aged 18 to 49 years. For each donor, CD4 naive and CD4 memory were each given three plates, CD8 naive was given two plates, and CD8 memory was given one plate. To estimate repertoire size and how much clonotypes are shared between individuals, the study performed deep sequencing of blood TCR repertoires from about 5 healthy adults. Libraries were prepared and TCR repertoires were sequenced by different laboratories using diverse techniques, in order to increase sequencing depth and limit assay-specific biases. Between about 0.94 and 8.9 billion PBMCs per donor were obtained by leukapheresis. Overall study outcomes, separate from this receptor: Naive subsets generally had larger estimated clonotype richness than memory subsets. The genetic and exposure-history diversity represented was limited by the small number of donors. When a handful of donors were compared, the shared fraction of clonotypes was 5% to 6.5% for naive CD4, less than 4% for naive CD8, about 2.4% for memory CD4, and about 0.36% for memory CD8. Sampling was restricted to blood, and TCR repertoires in tissues likely differ from the TCR repertoires found in blood. Pairwise subsampling led to the expectation that sequencing depth would affect the degree of clonotype sharing among donors. Compared with non-shared clonotypes, clonotypes shared by all four sorted-subset donors had higher generation probabilities. Incomplete sequencing was indicated by rarefaction of sorted-subset datasets, despite the large sequencing depth.

Regarding this clone: Its antigen is still unknown. Base quality data are lacking; no much larger clone is found one base away.

Deletion took 2 bases off V and 4 bases off J, with a span of 13 bases between the germline ends. The germline V gene provides CDR1 SGHRS and CDR2 YFSETQ. Reading from cysteine to phenylalanine, the CDR3 counts 15 amino acids. Only the CDR3 DNA is retained, 45 bases long and in frame from the first base. Using the deep immunoSEQ assay, multiplex PCR amplified TCR CDR3 regions from genomic DNA. For each cell subset, the extracted genomic DNA was distributed evenly across all wells of several immunoSEQ 96-well plates, and each plate served as one replicate. Each replicate PCR for sorted subsets received 200 ng genomic DNA, equal to around 32,000 T cell genomes. Purified libraries were measured with a Qubit 3.0 fluorometer, size-checked on a Bioanalyzer 2100, and measured again with the KAPA Library Quantification kit. Every immunoSEQ 96-well plate was sequenced on a separate single-read 150-cycle Illumina NextSeq 550 flow cell. The source study handled its data this way. Because the immunoSEQ output included only junctional sequences and no quality scores, the filtering could not be the same as the filtering used for full-length reads. Sequences were annotated with PyIR, a Python wrapper for IgBLAST v1.9, using IMGT germline references to assign V/J genes and CDR3. Reads were removed for weak V/J assignments (E-value above 1e-6), missing CDR3, stop codons, out-of-frame junctions, or ambiguous translated residues. V3J clonotypes were defined as sequences sharing an identical inferred V gene, J gene, and CDR3 amino acid sequence. To compute the percentage overlap between repertoires, the number of shared unique clonotypes was divided by the size of the smaller repertoire. Three approaches were used to assess repertoire richness: RTK rarefaction, the Chao1 estimator, and Recon v2.1 estimates of unobserved clonotypes. OLGA was used to compute generation probabilities for all TCRbeta clonotypes that the gDNA method yielded from a few donors. This immuneACCESS table, as held by TCRdb, lists in-frame sequences with V and J called but not all clones. Of the missing ones, under half trace to an unresolved V gene in checked studies; the others have no known cause. Clonal size and the V and J genes are those of that table, whereas D and trimming came from the DNA. Present in this sample are about 2.4 million clones, 80% to 95% of which were seen just once. Jointly, the top ten make up around 0.4% of the sample.

Donors were healthy HIV-negative adults with no recently reported acute infections or vaccinations. Only Caucasian adults living in Nashville, Tennessee, USA were represented among the donors. CD4+ T cells were enriched by magnetic negative selection, after which naive cells were positively selected on CD45RA and the negative fraction was taken as the memory subset. After blood collection by leukapheresis, PBMCs were isolated using Ficoll-Histopaque density gradient centrifugation and then cryopreserved in the vapor phase of liquid nitrogen. Analytical flow cytometry was used to check the purity and quantity of each magnetically sorted T cell population. From each sorted fraction, genomic DNA was isolated and quantified by UV absorbance on a Nanodrop 2000c.

This clonotype was obtained from a young man in good health. Some clones in this sample may be carry-over from other donors' samples. The rearranged segments are TRBV5-1 and TRBJ2-1; the best D guess is TRBD2, with 5 bases matching. The sample comprised naive CD4+ T cells from PBMCs. What the cell subset or site label conveys for this sample: CD45RA+ positively selected. The DNA sequence is TGCGCCAGCAGCTTAGACGGGATGGGGTACAATGAGCAGTTCTTC. Its product reads: CASSLDGMGYNEQFF.